This T cell receptor (beta chain) was obtained from a study of CD8 T cells in ankylosing spondylitis. One entry per CDR3 protein, called by TCRdb with MiXCR from the 5' RACE reads. The sample holds roughly 190,000 distinct CDR3 sequences, about 13% seen once. The length of the CDR3 is 18 residues. Germline-derived CDR1 and CDR2 are LNHNV and YYDKDF (reference sequence). Trimming took 1 base from V and 3 from J, leaving 22 bases between them. General observations from the study: Researchers reportedly found disease-linked clones significantly enriched in matched ankylosing spondylitis synovial fluid. Within ankylosing spondylitis blood, a TCR beta motif made up of fewer than ten highly homologous variants appeared to be characteristic.

To note about this clonotype: Its cognate antigen is unknown.

The V call is TRBV15, the J call TRBJ2-7; D could derive from TRBD1 or TRBD2 (5 bases each). The sequenced sample was blood, either unsorted or a sorted T cell fraction (not recorded which). This TCR derives from a male donor with ankylosing spondylitis or in good health (not recorded which). The CDR3 loop reads CATSRGWGSQGEDYEQYF. DNA for the CDR3: TGTGCCACCAGCAGAGGCTGGGGGTCTCAGGGTGAAGACTACGAGCAGTACTTC.